The T cell receptor beta chain described here comes from a study of blood T cell repertoires in COVID-19. Across the study: Sites in the United States, Italy and Spain provided acute and convalescent COVID-19 samples. Sources were T cells, B-cell-depleted T cells, or PBMCs; the material itself was cDNA or gDNA.

The CDR3 covers 15 residues. V was clipped by 5 bases and J by 8 bases; unmatched bases: 9. Germline CDR1 and CDR2: MDHEN and SYDVKM. In the original workflow: For nucleated cells, counts were estimated from reference gene primer amplification. Only in-frame clones appear in the TCRdb table, and some are missing; sequencing was by immunoSEQ multiplex PCR. The DNA gave D and trimming, while V, J and clone size come from that table. Of 190,000 or so clones in the sample, more than 75% were seen once. This receptor was identified in a man aged 35 to 55 with active or convalescent COVID-19. J is TRBJ1-4 and V is TRBV28; 9 nucleotides match TRBD1. The sample taken for sequencing was peripheral blood. CDR3 coding DNA: TGTGCCAGCAGTCCCTGGGACAGGGAGACCGAAAAACTGTTTTTT. Translated: CASSPWDRETEKLFF.